This TCR beta chain comes out of a study of cytomegalovirus exposure and HLA in healthy donors. In the study overall: From donors who were HLA-typed, an early data release held approximately 84 million unique TCRs. In terms of ancestry, the Caucasian-associated cluster contained 75% to 85% of the approximately 400 genotyped donors. Findings of the study overall: Beyond CMV serostatus, there was no information to go on about immune exposure.

Concerning this clone: Its antigen is as yet unknown.

The PCR employed 60 Vbeta primers together with 13 Jbeta primers. In the authors' workflow: Approximately 11 million shared chains were among around 80 million unique TCR beta chains counted in a later analysis. The assay was immunoSEQ multiplex PCR, and TCRdb's table has in-frame clones only and misses some. The V and J calls and clone size come from that table; D and trimming were worked out from the DNA. The sample lists about 65,000 clones, approximately 82% occurring once. The sequenced sample was PBMCs. The sequence was collected from a girl aged 10-17 years in good health and CMV-seropositive.

CDR3 in amino acids: CASSQRDRGLFSEAFF. The CDR3, as DNA: TGTGCCAGCAGCCAACGGGACAGGGGGCTGTTTAGTGAAGCTTTCTTT. This rearrangement joins TRBV14 to TRBJ1-1; 12 bases line up with TRBD1. Looked up from germline, CDR1 is SGHDN and CDR2 is FVKESK. The CDR3 sequence is 16 residues long. V gave up 2 bases and J gave up 7 bases; unmatched junction bases: 8. The variable domain in full, with the rest retrieved from reference TRBV14 and TRBJ1-1, is EAGVTQFPSHSVIEKGQTVTLRCDPISGHDNLYWYRRVMGKEIKFLLHFVKESKQDESGMPNNRFLAERTGGTYSTLKVQPAELEDSGVYFCASSQRDRGLFSEAFFGQGTRLTVV.